This is a list of T cell receptor beta chains from one sample in a study of neurological immune-mediated disorders. TCRdb reprocessed the 5' RACE reads with MiXCR, giving one entry per CDR3 protein. Among roughly 47,000 distinct CDR3 sequences listed, roughly 4.4% were seen once. Sequenced: PBMCs. All receptors come from a woman between 55 and 75 years old with multiple sclerosis. Each CDR3 is given with its conserved first and last residue. For some rows the clone size is stated as once, few or many, or as a class when expanded; others skip it.

many | TRBJ2-1 | TRBV5-1 | CASSARTSGGRDEQFF
many | TRBJ2-5 | TRBV7-6 | CASSLGSRTLETQYF
many | TRBJ2-5 | TRBV21-1 | CASSKALLKLAPQETQYF
many | TRBJ2-1 | TRBV7-3 | CASSPSWGNEQFF
many | TRBJ2-5 | TRBV20-1 | CSAIKGETQYF
many | TRBJ2-1 | TRBV7-3 | CASSFLSGGTYNEQFF
few | TRBJ2-3 | TRBV29-1 | CSVEGEWVTDTQYF
many | TRBJ2-1 | TRBV7-9 | CASSSPSLAALYNEQFF
many | TRBJ2-7 | TRBV20-1 | CSAQSAEAYEQYF
many | TRBJ2-4 | TRBV7-2 | CASSLYGQQNIQYF
many | TRBJ2-3 | TRBV10-3 | CAITRGLAATDTQYF
few | TRBJ1-1 | TRBV12-3/TRBV12-4 | CASRETAPGNTEAFF
many | TRBJ2-7 | TRBV20-1 | CSARWGTVKGEQYF
many | TRBJ2-3 | TRBV5-1 | CASGPRSGGTDTQYF
many | TRBJ2-3 | TRBV7-9 | CASDRDTGTDTQYF
many | TRBJ1-1 | TRBV7-3 | CASSAGGEETEAFF
many | TRBJ1-1 | TRBV6-6 | CASSYGGVDSEAFF
many | TRBJ1-5 | TRBV20-1 | CSASPTWGQGASNQPQHF
many | TRBJ1-1 | TRBV5-1 | CASSFGEGLDTEAFF
many | TRBJ1-1 | TRBV3-1 | CASSYRDRKAFF
many | TRBJ2-5 | TRBV20-1 | CSAPRAQGDETQYF
many | TRBJ1-2 | TRBV11-2 | CASSLAQGYGYTF
few | TRBJ1-4 | TRBV6-5 | CASSAGREDKLFF
many | TRBJ1-4 | TRBV20-1 | CSAKRGDGEKLFF
many | TRBJ2-2 | TRBV20-1 | CSAAQPRGGLEELFF
- | TRBJ1-1 | TRBV7-9 | CASSLPGYTTEAFF
few | TRBJ2-2 | TRBV11-2 | CASSFRTGTPGELFF
few | TRBJ2-1 | TRBV10-3 | CATLRAGDHEQFF
- | TRBJ2-5 | TRBV7-2 | CASSPLAGADEETQYF
many | TRBJ1-1 | TRBV29-1 | CSSQVTEAFF
medium-sized | TRBJ2-7 | TRBV20-1 | CSARTVLEQYF
many | TRBJ1-1 | TRBV10-3 | CAIRGTDLNTEAFF
many | TRBJ2-3 | TRBV6-6 | CASSRTPDTQYF
few | TRBJ1-1 | TRBV4-2 | CASSQEGGLLNTEAFF
many | TRBJ2-5 | TRBV20-1 | CSASVRGVETQYF
many | TRBJ1-2 | TRBV6-2/TRBV6-3 | CASSLDVQGNYGYTF
many | TRBJ2-1 | TRBV20-1 | CSARVRRGGNNEQFF
many | TRBJ2-5 | TRBV28 | CASSKWGAASTQYF
few | TRBJ1-3 | TRBV20-1 | CSARPGAPGNTIYF
many | TRBJ2-3 | TRBV9 | CASSVAGITDTQYF
many | TRBJ2-3 | TRBV5-1 | CASSSLRDRAADTQYF
- | TRBJ1-5 | TRBV6-2/TRBV6-3 | CASSNGDRGLNQPQNF
many | TRBJ2-3 | TRBV10-3 | CATSYSEITDTQYF
many | TRBJ2-7 | TRBV20-1 | CSASFSRAPYEQYF